This T cell receptor (beta chain) is drawn from a study of blood T cell repertoires in COVID-19. The overall study: There were acute and convalescent COVID-19 samples, and they came from the United States, Italy and Spain.

As originally analysed: The authors estimated nucleated cell counts from reference gene primer amplification. Method: immunoSEQ multiplex PCR; TCRdb's copy keeps in-frame clones and lacks some. Clone size and V and J calls were adopted from that table, with D and trimming inferred from the DNA. The sample consists of about 320,000 clones, around 85% of them appearing once. V shed 0 bases and J 1 base; nucleotides not matched to a gene: 5. Germline CDR1 and CDR2: SGHRS and YFSETQ. The CDR3 loop spans 16 amino acids. Recruits, aged about 18 to 90 years, lived in about two dozen US areas. This receptor was obtained from a woman aged 25-40 years who had been exposed to COVID-19. The rearrangement links TRBV5-1 to TRBJ2-7, with 9 bases aligning to TRBD2. Sequencing was carried out using PBMCs or T cells enriched from blood (not recorded which). For the CDR3, the DNA is TGCGCCAGCAGCTTGGGGTCTAGCGGGATATCCTACGAGCAGTACTTC. It is translated as CASSLGSSGISYEQYF.